Presented here are 27 T cell receptor beta chains from one specimen sequenced in a study of T cell clones after liver transplantation. Clones were read by immunoSEQ multiplex PCR, and TCRdb kept only the in-frame ones, dropping some. The sample records roughly 100,000 clones, about 80% being singletons. The sample was CD4+ T cells from blood, taken around 44 months after liver transplant. The receptor source for this set is a human patient who received a liver transplant. Some T cells may be transferred from the graft donor.

In this sample, this clone turned up many times. The J gene is TRBJ2-2, the V gene TRBV11-1; D gene uncertain. Germline V gene lookup returns CDR1 SGHAT and CDR2 FQDESV (reference sequence). V was clipped by 7 bases and J by 1 base, with 4 bases between them. The CDR3 has 12 amino acids. The CDR3 DNA is TGTGCCAGCAAACGGAACACCGGGGAGCTGTTTTTT. Residues: CASKRNTGELFF.

This clone was observed a single time. V is TRBV6-4 and J is TRBJ2-5, with TRBD1 as a possible D gene (6 bases). The germline V gene encodes CDR1 MRHNA and CDR2 SNTAGT. V lost 5 bases, J lost 3 bases, and 13 bases lay in between. The CDR3 sequence is 14 residues long. The CDR3 sequence: CASSRAAGEETQYF. As DNA, the CDR3 is TGTGCCAGCAGTCGGGCGGCAGGGGAAGAGACCCAGTACTTC.

As regards this clone: Other DNA sequences in this sample translate to the same CDR3. The rearrangement uses TRBV18 and TRBJ1-5; D gene unclear. Germline-derived CDR1 and CDR2 are KGHSH and LQKENI. The V and J ends lost 0 bases and 5 bases respectively, with 14 bases between them. The CDR3 is 16 amino acids. The CDR3 region is CASSPPEGKRDQPQHF. Written as DNA, the CDR3 is TGTGCCAGCTCACCACCGGAGGGTAAGCGGGATCAGCCCCAGCATTTT. Using reference TRBV18 and TRBJ1-5 for the parts outside the CDR3, the full variable domain is NAGVMQNPRHLVRRRGQEARLRCSPMKGHSHVYWYRQLPEEGLKFMVYLQKENIIDESGMPKERFSAEFPKEGPSILRIQQVVRGDSAAYFCASSPPEGKRDQPQHFGDGTRLSIL.

This clone turned up a few times. V is TRBV7-3 and J is TRBJ1-6, with 7 bases identical to TRBD1. CDR1 is SGHTA and CDR2 is FQGTGA in the germline V gene. This CDR3 has 15 amino acids. With V trimmed by 5 bases and J by 7 bases, 8 bases remained unmatched. CDR3 protein: CASSRSQGGNSPLHF. CDR3 coding DNA: TGTGCCAGCAGCCGTTCCCAGGGGGGAAATTCACCCCTCCACTTT.

The chain combines TRBV6-1 with TRBJ1-5; 7 bases are shared with TRBD1. CDR1 and CDR2 from the germline V gene are MNHNS and SASEGT. V gave up 8 bases and J gave up 7 bases; unmatched junction bases: 8. The CDR3 spans 13 residues. The CDR3 nucleotides are TGTGCCAGCGGACGACAGGGAAACCAGCCCCAGCATTTT. It codes for CASGRQGNQPQHF.

This rearrangement joins TRBV6-6 to TRBJ1-5; 8 positions match TRBD1. CDR3 length: 16 residues. The ends lost 5 bases at V and 7 bases at J; junction bases unmatched: 13. Germline lookup yields CDR1 MNHNY and CDR2 SVGAGI (reference sequence). CDR3 DNA: TGTGCCAGCAGTCGACAGACGACAGGGGATGGCCAGCCCCAGCATTTT. Protein sequence: CASSRQTTGDGQPQHF.

This sequence joins TRBV4-1 and TRBJ2-1; 8 bases line up with TRBD2. With 4 bases clipped from V and 4 bases from J, the junction kept 9 bases outside the gene matches. This CDR3 has 16 residues. The V gene's germline CDR1 is MGHRA and CDR2 YSYEKL. CDR3 DNA: TGCGCCAGCAGCCTCAGCACTAGCGGAGTGTACAATGAGCAGTTCTTC. It translates to CASSLSTSGVYNEQFF.

This clone was seen more than once but under ten times. The J gene is TRBJ2-5, the V gene TRBV7-9; D is uncertain. V dropped 1 base and J dropped 3 bases, with 9 bases sitting between them. This CDR3 has 14 amino acids. In germline, CDR1 is SEHNR, CDR2 FQNEAQ (reference sequence). CDR3 loop: CASSLGSPKETQYF. Here the CDR3 DNA reads TGTGCCAGCAGCTTAGGCTCTCCCAAAGAGACCCAGTACTTC.

The chain is built from TRBV18 and TRBJ2-1; D gene unclear. The germline V and J ends were trimmed by 2 bases and 7 bases, with 12 bases remaining between them. This CDR3 contains 14 residues. From germline, CDR1 is KGHSH and CDR2 LQKENI. The CDR3 loop is CASSPSAGTNEQFF. The DNA of the CDR3 is TGTGCCAGCTCACCATCCGCCGGCACGAATGAGCAGTTCTTC. The variable domain in full, with the rest retrieved from reference TRBV18 and TRBJ2-1, is NAGVMQNPRHLVRRRGQEARLRCSPMKGHSHVYWYRQLPEEGLKFMVYLQKENIIDESGMPKERFSAEFPKEGPSILRIQQVVRGDSAAYFCASSPSAGTNEQFFGPGTRLTVL.

The chain recombines TRBV5-6 with TRBJ2-2; 12 bases align to TRBD2. The length of the CDR3 is 18 residues. J lost 0 bases, V lost 5 bases, and 8 bases had no gene match. Per germline, CDR1 SGHDT and CDR2 YYEEEE. In DNA form, the CDR3 reads TGTGCCAGCAGACCGACTAGCGGGGGTCCTACGAACACCGGGGAGCTGTTTTTT. This gives the protein CASRPTSGGPTNTGELFF.

The gene calls are TRBV7-2 and TRBJ1-1; 7 positions agree with TRBD1. The CDR3 contains 15 residues. Per the germline V gene, CDR1 is SGHTA and CDR2 is FQGNSA. V lost 4 bases, J lost 1 base, and 6 bases stayed unmatched. CDR3 DNA sequence: TGTGCCAGCAGCTCGGTAAGGGGGCCGAACACTGAAGCTTTCTTT. Amino acid sequence: CASSSVRGPNTEAFF.

This rearrangement joins TRBV7-2 to TRBJ2-5; D might be TRBD1 (6 bases). In germline, CDR1 is SGHTA, CDR2 FQGNSA. Trimming removed 8 bases from V and 12 bases from J, with 19 bases in between. The CDR3 has 12 residues. CDR3 amino acids: CASSLTGSDEYF. CDR3 DNA sequence: TGTGCCAGCTCCTTAACAGGGTCGGATGAGTACTTC.

CDR3 amino acids: CASSVQSSNQPQHF. Here the CDR3 DNA reads TGTGCCAGCTCAGTACAGAGTAGCAATCAGCCCCAGCATTTT. V usage is TRBV18 and J usage is TRBJ1-5; D is uncertain. Germline V gene lookup returns CDR1 KGHSH and CDR2 LQKENI. This CDR3 is built from 14 residues. V lost 5 bases and J 0 bases, leaving 8 bases between the germline ends.

This clone was recorded only once. This chain joins TRBV2 and TRBJ1-4; no reliable D call. Between the trimmed V and J ends, which lost 3 bases and 6 bases, there was a span of 8 bases. CDR3 length: 13 amino acids. The V gene's germline CDR1 is SNHLY and CDR2 FYNNEI. This CDR3 reads CASSERRDEKLFF. Here the CDR3 DNA reads TGTGCCAGCAGTGAGAGAAGGGATGAAAAACTGTTTTTT.

The chain employs TRBV27 and TRBJ1-5; weak D call: TRBD1 (6 bases). The CDR3 consists of 15 residues. Between the trimmed V and J ends, which lost 6 bases and 0 bases, there was a span of 12 bases. Germline V lookup: CDR1 MNHEY, CDR2 SMNVEV (reference sequence). The DNA for the CDR3 is TGTGCCAGCAGGCACGACAGGTCTAGCAATCAGCCCCAGCATTTT. It codes for CASRHDRSSNQPQHF.

DNA of the CDR3: TGTGCCAGCAGCTTGGGAGGGCCCGGCACTGAAGCTTTCTTT. It specifies CASSLGGPGTEAFF. The chain has TRBV5-8 and TRBJ1-1; D not resolved. CDR1 and CDR2 from the germline V gene are SGHTS and YDEGEE. V dropped 0 bases and J dropped 4 bases, with 10 bases sitting between them. The CDR3 spans 14 residues.

The chain uses TRBV28 and TRBJ2-5; no definite D call. There are 14 residues in the CDR3. Trimming pared 7 bases from V and 2 bases from J, leaving 14 bases between. CDR1 is MDHEN and CDR2 is SYDVKM in the germline V gene. This CDR3 reads CASTPRWLQETQYF. CDR3 sequence (DNA): TGTGCCAGCACCCCCCGATGGCTACAAGAGACCCAGTACTTC. The variable domain in full, completed from reference TRBV28 and TRBJ2-5, reads DVKVTQSSRYLVKRTGEKVFLECVQDMDHENMFWYRQDPGLGLRLIYFSYDVKMKEKGDIPEGYSVSREKKERFSLILESASTNQTSMYLCASTPRWLQETQYFGPGTRLLVL.

The CDR3 region is CASSLAGSNQPQHF. The CDR3 DNA sequence: TGCGCCAGCAGCTTGGCGGGTAGCAATCAGCCCCAGCATTTT. This chain uses TRBV5-1 with TRBJ1-5; unclear D gene. This CDR3 is 14 amino acids long. Germline V lookup: CDR1 SGHRS, CDR2 YFSETQ. V was cut by 0 bases and J by 0 bases, with 4 bases left in between.

The CDR3 here is CASSLDGYNSPLHF. CDR3 bases: TGTGCCAGCAGCTTAGACGGATATAATTCACCCCTCCACTTT. This sequence joins TRBV7-2 and TRBJ1-6; D gene uncertain. The V end was cut by 1 base, the J end by 4 bases, with 5 bases between. Germline V lookup: CDR1 SGHTA, CDR2 FQGNSA. The CDR3 has 14 amino acids.

V usage is TRBV28 and J usage is TRBJ2-4; D may match TRBD1 or TRBD2 (5 bases each). Germline V lookup: CDR1 MDHEN, CDR2 SYDVKM. The V gene lost 3 bases and the J gene lost 3 bases, with 15 bases spanning the gap. CDR3 length: 16 residues. The CDR3 nucleotides read TGTGCCAGCAGTTTTTCCCGAGGGGACGGCAAAAACATTCAGTACTTC. Translated, it gives CASSFSRGDGKNIQYF.

The chain has TRBV10-3 and TRBJ2-1; no reliable D call. Germline values: CDR1 ENHRY, CDR2 SYGVKD. V was clipped by 9 bases and J by 7 bases, with 13 bases between them. The CDR3 spans 12 residues. CDR3: CAIGQPLNEQFF. CDR3 nucleotides: TGTGCCATAGGGCAGCCTTTGAATGAGCAGTTCTTC.

This clone occurred a few times. The chain uses TRBV7-2 and TRBJ1-1, with D unclear. Trimming removed 0 bases at V and 5 bases at J, with 10 bases between. The CDR3 sequence is 14 residues long. The V gene's germline CDR1 is SGHTA and CDR2 FQGNSA. CDR3 nucleotide sequence: TGTGCCAGCAGCTTAGCGTTAGCTGGGACTGAAGCTTTCTTT. Encoded protein: CASSLALAGTEAFF.

V and J are TRBV4-2 and TRBJ1-1; 8 bases line up with TRBD1. Trimming cost V 2 bases and J 4 bases; bases outside gene matches: 9. The length of the CDR3 is 16 residues. CDR1 and CDR2 from the germline V gene are LGHNA and YNFKEQ. The DNA of the CDR3 is TGTGCCAGCAGCCAACTTCTGGCAGGGGGCCCCACTGAAGCTTTCTTT. The encoded protein is CASSQLLAGGPTEAFF.

Here the CDR3 reads CASTGSYYNEQFF. For the CDR3, the DNA is TGTGCCAGCACTGGGAGCTACTACAATGAGCAGTTCTTC. V is TRBV28 and J is TRBJ2-1; TRBD2 might be the D (5 bases). This CDR3 has 13 residues. Germline V gives CDR1 MDHEN, CDR2 SYDVKM. Trimming left V 7 bases short and J 3 bases short, with 10 bases between.

This chain uses TRBV7-9 with TRBJ1-1, with D possibly being TRBD1 (5 bases). V was pared by 2 bases and J by 1 base, with 8 bases between. The germline CDR1 and CDR2 sequences are SEHNR and FQNEAQ (reference sequence). This CDR3 spans 14 amino acids. The CDR3 sequence: CASSLTGWNTEAFF. CDR3 DNA: TGTGCCAGCAGCTTAACAGGCTGGAACACTGAAGCTTTCTTT.

The chain combines TRBV18 with TRBJ2-5; D may match TRBD1 or TRBD2 (6 bases each). This CDR3 has 15 amino acids. The ends were cut back, 3 bases at V and 4 bases at J, with 15 bases in the middle. The V gene's germline CDR1 is KGHSH and CDR2 LQKENI. CDR3 in DNA: TGTGCCAGCTCACCGCTGATGGAGGGGGGAGAGACCCAGTACTTC. Translating it yields CASSPLMEGGETQYF.

This chain joins TRBV6-5 and TRBJ1-5; D remains unclear. Per the germline V gene, CDR1 is MNHEY and CDR2 is SVGAGI. V was shortened by 4 bases and J by 1 base, with 2 bases between the two germline ends. The CDR3 has 12 amino acids. The CDR3 reads CASSFSNQPQHF. For the CDR3, the DNA is TGTGCCAGCAGTTTCAGCAATCAGCCCCAGCATTTT.